This TCR beta chain was captured by sequencing in a study of cytotoxic CD8 clonotypes in ibrutinib-treated CLL (dated by TCRdb to about 2021). Concerning the study at large: In this cohort, approximately 14 patients were treatment-naive and approximately ten were relapsed/refractory, while around 18 had unmutated IGHV. Response samples were taken after a median of approximately 12 months on treatment, ranging from about 6 to 40 months. Cryopreserved peripheral blood mononuclear cells were collected before treatment, at response, and at either disease progression or sustained remission. Responses were partial in roughly 25 patients and complete in 2; after median approximately 66 months follow-up, some 14 stayed in remission and roughly twelve progressed. An average of 255,043 productive templates and 94,082 productive rearrangements was obtained per sample. Every sample from remission and from progressive disease was obtained while the patients were still on ibrutinib. Longitudinal samples were obtainable from about 30% of the roughly 90 participants in the trial.

What this sample's time point label stands for: more than 10 months on ibrutinib. For TCR beta library preparation, 1.5 to 2 micrograms of genomic DNA were extracted from the cryopreserved PBMCs. Longitudinal blood samples from CLL patients on ibrutinib monotherapy underwent high-throughput TCR beta sequencing. The patients took part in an open-label, single-center phase 2 trial of ibrutinib monotherapy. Study-wide findings and limitations: Public clonotypes were rare and either contracted or stayed stable during treatment, and the rise in clonality at ibrutinib response reflected the expansion of private clonotypes. At ibrutinib response clonality went up, during sustained remission it held steady, and at progression it dropped back toward baseline. Baseline clonality was found to be higher than that of age-matched healthy donors and was strongly correlated with circulating CD8+ T-cell counts. Sampling times were not matched between sustained-remission and progressing patients, and lymph node repertoires were not studied.

Remarks on this clone: Its antigen remains undetermined. Base qualities are missing; no much larger clone stands one base away.

The goal of deep resolution MiSeq sequencing was a depth between 1 in 1 million and 1 in 200,000 T cells, and coverage averaged 10x per clonotype. The immunoSEQ hsTCRB Kit was used to generate the TCR beta libraries. Turning to the authors' computational methods: Data were analyzed with ImmunoSEQ Data Assistant and ImmunoSEQ Analyzer, with V, D and J genes assigned per IMGT definitions. Clonality was computed as one minus normalized Shannon entropy of productive rearrangement frequencies, ranging from 0 to 1. Only overrepresented clonotypes making up at least 0.05% of each patient's repertoire were included in the public clonotype analysis. Approximately 14 age-matched healthy donor repertoires from immuneACCESS were used as controls for clonality. The immuneACCESS repertoire file appears here via TCRdb, limited to in-frame rearrangements. These files lack a portion of the clones; in checked studies, under half of the deficit traces to unresolved V genes, and the cause of the others is not known. The V and J calls and clone size were taken over from that table, and D and trimming were inferred from the DNA. The sample table lists around 160,000 clones, more than 65% of them with a count of one. The ten largest clones take up roughly 2% of the sample.

The receptor was isolated from a human donor with chronic lymphocytic leukemia. Sample: PBMCs, taken after 12 months of ibrutinib treatment.

CDR3 sequence: CASSSRLAGGPEQFF. The DNA is as follows: TGTGCCAGCAGCTCCCGACTAGCGGGGGGTCCTGAGCAGTTCTTC. Rearrangement joined TRBV13 to TRBJ2-1; 13 bases in between match TRBD2. V and J are trimmed by 4 bases and 9 bases, and the gene matches miss 6 bases of the junction. Taken from the germline V gene (reference sequence), the CDR1 and CDR2 loops are PRHDT and FYEKMQ. The CDR3, from cysteine to phenylalanine, totals 15 residues. Only CDR3 DNA is held: 45 bases, read in frame from base 1.